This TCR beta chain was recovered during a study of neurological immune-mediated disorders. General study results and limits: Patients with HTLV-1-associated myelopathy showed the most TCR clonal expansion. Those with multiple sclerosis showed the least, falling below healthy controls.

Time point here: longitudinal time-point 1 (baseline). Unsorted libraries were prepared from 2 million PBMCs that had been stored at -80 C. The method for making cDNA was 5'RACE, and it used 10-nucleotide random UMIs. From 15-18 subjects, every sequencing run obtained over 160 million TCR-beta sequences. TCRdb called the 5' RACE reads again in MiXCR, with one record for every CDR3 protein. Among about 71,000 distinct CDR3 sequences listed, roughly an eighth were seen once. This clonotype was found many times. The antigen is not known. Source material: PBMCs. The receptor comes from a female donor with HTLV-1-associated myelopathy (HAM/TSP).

The CDR3 region has the DNA TGTGCCAGCAGCTTGTCGGGACAGGCCTACGAGCAGTACTTC. It is translated as CASSLSGQAYEQYF. The chain recombines TRBV5-6 with TRBJ2-7, with 8 positions matching TRBD1. The CDR3 sequence is 14 residues long. Germline CDR1 is SGHDT and CDR2 is YYEEEE. The trim removed 1 base at V and 2 bases at J, leaving 2 bases unmatched.